These 26 T cell receptor beta chains were all obtained from the same sample, sequenced in a study of PD-1 blockade in mismatch repair-deficient tumors. Sequenced by immunoSEQ multiplex PCR; TCRdb stores in-frame clones only, minus some. The table lists about 34,000 clones, 65% to 85% of them singletons. The material sequenced was PBMCs, taken roughly 6 weeks after starting pembrolizumab. The receptors originated from an adult with mismatch repair-deficient cancer.

The rearrangement links TRBV5-1 to TRBJ2-7, with 7 bases aligning to TRBD2. Losses at the gene ends were 0 bases for V and 6 bases for J; bases not matched to a gene: 0. Germline loops: CDR1 SGHRS, CDR2 YFSETQ. The CDR3 has 12 amino acids. The CDR3: CASSLAGGEQYF. Here the CDR3 DNA reads TGCGCCAGCAGCTTGGCGGGGGGCGAGCAGTACTTC.

The chain employs TRBV5-1 and TRBJ2-5, with TRBD2 matching 13 bases. V lost 3 bases and J lost 5; bases outside the gene matches: 13. The CDR3 loop spans 18 amino acids. From germline, CDR1 is SGHRS and CDR2 YFSETQ. The CDR3 DNA follows: TGCGCCAGCAGCTCGGGGACTAGCGGGACCCCTGGGGGGGAGACCCAGTACTTC. Translation: CASSSGTSGTPGGETQYF.

This clone was seen just once. The chain combines TRBV7-9 with TRBJ2-1; 11 bases are shared with TRBD2. V shed 1 base, J shed 10 bases, and the junction held 6 bases outside the gene matches. CDR3 size: 15 residues. CDR1 and CDR2 from the germline V gene are SEHNR and FQNEAQ (reference sequence). The CDR3 DNA follows: TGTGCCAGCAGCTTAGTGGGACTAGCGGCCAACGAGCAGTTCTTC. It encodes CASSLVGLAANEQFF.

This sequence joins TRBV28 and TRBJ1-5, with 7 bases aligning to TRBD1. This CDR3 region has 15 residues. The V gene's germline CDR1 is MDHEN and CDR2 SYDVKM. With V trimmed by 6 bases and J by 1 base, 6 bases remained unmatched. CDR3 in DNA: TGTGCCAGCAGGGTACCGGGACAGAGCAATCAGCCCCAGCATTTT. Its translation: CASRVPGQSNQPQHF. The full variable domain, its missing parts supplied by reference TRBV28 and TRBJ1-5, is DVKVTQSSRYLVKRTGEKVFLECVQDMDHENMFWYRQDPGLGLRLIYFSYDVKMKEKGDIPEGYSVSREKKERFSLILESASTNQTSMYLCASRVPGQSNQPQHFGDGTRLSIL.

This clone was seen a handful of times. The genes are TRBV11-2 and TRBJ2-7; 8 bases align to TRBD1. The CDR3 runs to 15 residues. With 0 bases clipped from V and 3 bases from J, the junction kept 4 bases outside the gene matches. In germline, CDR1 is SGHAT, CDR2 FQNNGV. The CDR3 sequence is CASSLDGGTGYEQYF. CDR3 DNA: TGTGCCAGCAGCTTAGATGGGGGGACAGGCTACGAGCAGTACTTC.

The table lists this clone with a few counts. The chain recombines TRBV5-3 with TRBJ1-5; a possible D gene is TRBD1 (5 bases). TRBV5-3 is recorded as an ORF, its role being uncertain. This CDR3 is built from 14 residues. Trimming took off 1 base at V and 4 bases at J, with 9 bases between the two ends. CDR3 region: CARSLIRGNQPQHF. For the CDR3, the DNA is TGTGCCAGAAGCTTGATCCGGGGGAATCAGCCCCAGCATTTT.

The chain is built from TRBV5-1 and TRBJ2-2; 7 nucleotides match TRBD1. The CDR3 has 15 amino acids. Germline assignment: CDR1 SGHRS and CDR2 YFSETQ. V was pared by 4 bases and J by 0 bases, with 3 bases of the junction left unmatched. This chain's CDR3 is CASSTGTANTGELFF. For the CDR3, the DNA is TGCGCCAGCAGCACGGGGACAGCGAACACCGGGGAGCTGTTTTTT.

V and J are TRBV28 and TRBJ2-3; TRBD2 matches 8 bases. This CDR3 has 14 residues. Trimming removed 4 bases from V and 4 bases from J; junction bases left unmatched: 4. Germline assignment: CDR1 MDHEN and CDR2 SYDVKM. The CDR3 spells CASSYGRVSDTQYF. For the CDR3, the DNA is TGTGCCAGCAGTTACGGGAGGGTCTCAGATACGCAGTATTTT.

With respect to this clone: This clone may be a read error of a much larger clone one base away. The chain has TRBV9 and TRBJ2-2; TRBD1 is a possible D gene (6 bases). The CDR3 totals 15 residues. Looked up from germline, CDR1 is SGDLS and CDR2 is YYNGEE. CDR3 protein: CASSVQGIRAGEPFF. The CDR3 nucleotides read TGTGCCAGCAGCGTACAGGGGATTCGGGCCGGGGAGCCGTTTTTT.

This clone was counted only a few times. The chain combines TRBV27 with TRBJ1-2; 7 bases line up with TRBD1. Germline V gene sequence: CDR1 MNHEY, CDR2 SMNVEV (reference sequence). V lost 6 bases, J lost 8 bases, and 3 bases stayed unmatched. The CDR3 contains 11 residues. The CDR3 sequence is CASRTGYGYTF. The CDR3 DNA reads as TGTGCCAGCAGGACAGGGTACGGCTACACCTTC.

The gene calls are TRBV28 and TRBJ2-2, with 14 bases that match TRBD2. Germline CDR1 is MDHEN and CDR2 is SYDVKM. V shed 7 bases, J shed 9 bases, and the junction held 7 bases outside the gene matches. The CDR3 contains 15 residues. The CDR3 DNA reads as TGTGCCAGCACCATAGGGACTAGCGGGAGTCGGGAGCTGTTTTTT. Protein sequence: CASTIGTSGSRELFF.

The rearrangement uses TRBV11-2 and TRBJ2-2, with D possibly being TRBD2 (5 bases). CDR1 SGHAT and CDR2 FQNNGV come from the germline V gene. The CDR3 sequence is 13 residues long. Deletions cut 5 bases from V and 5 bases from J, with 9 bases between. CDR3 protein: CASSPQRTGELFF. Here the CDR3 DNA reads TGTGCCAGCAGCCCCCAGCGGACCGGGGAGCTGTTTTTT.

This chain uses TRBV7-9 with TRBJ1-4; a possible D gene is TRBD1 (5 bases). V shed 1 base and J shed 4 bases, with 10 bases lying between them. The CDR3 contains 15 residues. Germline loops: CDR1 SEHNR, CDR2 FQNEAQ (reference sequence). CDR3 sequence (DNA): TGTGCCAGCAGCTTAGAACAGGCTAGTAATGAAAAACTGTTTTTT. It is translated as CASSLEQASNEKLFF.

The rearrangement joins TRBV7-3 to TRBJ2-1; possible D gene TRBD2, 6 bases. Germline-derived CDR1 and CDR2 are SGHTA and FQGTGA. The CDR3 consists of 15 residues. The V and J ends lost 1 base and 4 bases respectively, with 11 bases between them. The CDR3 sequence: CASSLIGREYNEQFF. The CDR3 DNA reads as TGTGCCAGCAGCTTAATCGGGCGGGAATACAATGAGCAGTTCTTC.

The rearrangement links TRBV4-1 to TRBJ1-4; TRBD1 might be the D (5 bases). In germline, CDR1 is MGHRA, CDR2 YSYEKL. This CDR3 has 17 amino acids. Trimming cost V 1 base and J 0 bases, with 12 bases left between them. CDR3 loop: CASSQVTAYATNEKLFF. CDR3 sequence (DNA): TGCGCCAGCAGCCAAGTGACAGCCTATGCAACTAATGAAAAACTGTTTTTT.

J is TRBJ2-4 and V is TRBV25-1; D uncertain. This CDR3 spans 14 amino acids. Looked up from germline, CDR1 is MGHDK and CDR2 is SYGVNS. V lost 3 bases to trimming and J lost 0 bases, with 6 bases between them. CDR3 nucleotide sequence: TGTGCCAGCAGTGACAACTTAGCCAAAAACATTCAGTACTTC. It encodes CASSDNLAKNIQYF. The variable domain in full, completed from reference TRBV25-1 and TRBJ2-4, reads EADIYQTPRYLVIGTGKKITLECSQTMGHDKMYWYQQDPGMELHLIHYSYGVNSTEKGDLSSESTVSRIRTEHFPLTLESARPSHTSQYLCASSDNLAKNIQYFGAGTRLSVL.

The chain carries TRBV7-2 and TRBJ2-3; 9 bases agree with TRBD2. J was trimmed by 2 bases and V by 5 bases; bases with no gene match: 2. Germline assignment: CDR1 SGHTA and CDR2 FQGNSA. CDR3 size: 14 residues. CDR3 amino acids: CASSPGLATDTQYF. CDR3 DNA: TGTGCCAGCAGCCCGGGACTAGCCACAGATACGCAGTATTTT.

The CDR3 here is CASSSLPLTSSQAYEQYF. For the CDR3, the DNA is TGTGCCAGCAGCTCCCTCCCACTCACTAGCAGCCAAGCCTACGAGCAGTACTTC. The chain links TRBV7-2 to TRBJ2-7; D might be TRBD2 (6 bases). The CDR3 covers 18 residues. V gave up 4 bases and J gave up 2 bases, with 24 bases separating them. Per the germline V gene, CDR1 is SGHTA and CDR2 is FQGNSA. Full variable domain (rest looked up from reference TRBV7-2 and TRBJ2-7): GAGVSQSPSNKVTEKGKDVELRCDPISGHTALYWYRQSLGQGLEFLIYFQGNSAPDKSGLPSDRFSAERTGGSVSTLTIQRTQQEDSAVYLCASSSLPLTSSQAYEQYFGPGTRLTVT.

The CDR3 DNA follows: TGCGCCAGCAGCTCCGGAGGGAACTATGGCTACACCTTC. Protein sequence: CASSSGGNYGYTF. This sequence joins TRBV5-1 and TRBJ1-2; D is undetermined. Trimming stripped 3 bases from V and 2 bases from J, with 8 bases between. Looked up from germline, CDR1 is SGHRS and CDR2 is YFSETQ. The CDR3 length is 13 residues.

V and J are TRBV18 and TRBJ1-1; unclear D gene. The CDR3 has 13 amino acids. Trimming left V 3 bases short and J 1 base short, with 6 bases between. From germline, CDR1 is KGHSH and CDR2 LQKENI. CDR3 bases: TGTGCCAGCTCACCTTTCAAGAACACTGAAGCTTTCTTT. It specifies CASSPFKNTEAFF.

This chain connects TRBV28 to TRBJ2-5; TRBD2 matches at 12 bases. The CDR3 has 15 amino acids. V dropped 4 bases and J dropped 5; count of bases not matched to a gene: 5. Per the germline V gene, CDR1 is MDHEN and CDR2 is SYDVKM. The CDR3 sequence: CASSSYTSGRETQYF. The CDR3 DNA follows: TGTGCCAGCAGTTCATATACTAGCGGGAGGGAGACCCAGTACTTC.

This sequence joins TRBV18 and TRBJ2-1, with D uncertain. Trimming took off 6 bases at V and 0 bases at J, with 12 bases between the two ends. The CDR3 runs to 15 residues. The germline gives CDR1 KGHSH, CDR2 LQKENI. CDR3 nucleotide sequence: TGTGCCAGCTCGCGCATAGCAAACTCCTACAATGAGCAGTTCTTC. It specifies CASSRIANSYNEQFF.

This chain links TRBV7-2 with TRBJ2-5; 8 bases fit TRBD2. This CDR3 is 14 amino acids long. Trimming cost V 5 bases and J 5 bases; bases outside gene matches: 7. Looked up from germline, CDR1 is SGHTA and CDR2 is FQGNSA. The CDR3 bases are TGTGCCAGCAGCCCCTCCGGGAGGGGGGAGACCCAGTACTTC. This sequence encodes CASSPSGRGETQYF.

This rearrangement joins TRBV7-2 to TRBJ2-7; 15 bases match TRBD2. From germline, CDR1 is SGHTA and CDR2 FQGNSA. V was clipped by 5 bases and J by 7 bases; unmatched bases: 6. The CDR3 is made up of 15 amino acids. In nucleotides, the CDR3 is TGTGCCAGCAGCCCCCGGACTAGCGGGAGGGGTGAGCAGTACTTC. Protein product: CASSPRTSGRGEQYF.

This clone is a singleton in its sample. The V gene is TRBV7-3, the J gene TRBJ2-2; the match to TRBD2 covers 10 bases. The ends lost 4 bases at V and 7 bases at J; junction bases unmatched: 9. The CDR3 runs 16 residues. From germline, CDR1 is SGHTA and CDR2 FQGTGA. DNA of the CDR3: TGTGCCAGCAGCTCAACAGCGGGAGGGCAGGTCGGGGAGCTGTTTTTT. Translating gives CASSSTAGGQVGELFF.

The rearrangement uses TRBV14 and TRBJ2-7, with 9 bases that match TRBD2. The CDR3 extends over 13 amino acids. Germline lookup yields CDR1 SGHDN and CDR2 FVKESK. V shed 4 bases, J shed 9 bases, and the junction held 7 bases outside the gene matches. This chain's CDR3 is CASSPFSGGTQYF. The CDR3 region has the DNA TGTGCCAGCAGCCCATTTAGCGGGGGAACGCAGTACTTC.